The 10 T cell receptor beta chains presented below share a single source sample, sequenced in a study of PD-L1 blockade in urothelial cancer. The repertoire was sequenced with immunoSEQ multiplex PCR; TCRdb's copy has only in-frame clones and lacks some. The table includes about 87,000 clones, roughly 84% detected once. Time point of the sample: pretreatment peripheral blood. The input for sequencing was PBMCs, taken around atezolizumab (anti-PD-L1) treatment. Receptors originate from a man between 60 and 75 years old with urothelial cancer.

This chain uses TRBV4-1 with TRBJ1-1; D remains unclear. Trimming took off 3 bases at V and 2 bases at J, with 10 bases between the two ends. CDR1 is MGHRA, CDR2 YSYEKL, per germline. The CDR3 has 14 residues. The CDR3 sequence: CASSHRGSNTEAFF. In DNA form, the CDR3 reads TGCGCCAGCAGCCATAGAGGCTCCAACACTGAAGCTTTCTTT.

The chain joins TRBV2 to TRBJ1-1; D unclear. Germline CDR1 is SNHLY and CDR2 is FYNNEI. This CDR3 has 13 residues. V lost 6 bases and J 1 base, leaving 9 bases between the germline ends. The CDR3 DNA sequence: TGTGCCAGCAGCGCTGGTAGGAACACTGAAGCTTTCTTT. Translating gives CASSAGRNTEAFF.

The chain joins TRBV6-5 to TRBJ2-1; the D gene is possibly TRBD2 (5 bases). Germline CDR1 and CDR2: MNHEY and SVGAGI. The CDR3 contains 16 residues. Trimming pared 2 bases from V and 0 bases from J, leaving 11 bases between. The CDR3 spells CASSYIALSSYNEQFF. In DNA form, the CDR3 reads TGTGCCAGCAGTTACATAGCGTTGAGCTCCTACAATGAGCAGTTCTTC.

The gene calls are TRBV7-2 and TRBJ2-3; 7 bases map to TRBD2. The CDR3 extends over 16 amino acids. J gave up 2 bases and V 5 bases, and 10 bases lay outside the gene matches. Germline V gives CDR1 SGHTA, CDR2 FQGNSA. The CDR3: CASSPRLSGTTDTQYF. DNA for the CDR3: TGTGCCAGCAGCCCCCGACTCAGCGGGACCACAGATACGCAGTATTTT. Drawing the rest from reference TRBV7-2 and TRBJ2-3, the complete variable domain is GAGVSQSPSNKVTEKGKDVELRCDPISGHTALYWYRQSLGQGLEFLIYFQGNSAPDKSGLPSDRFSAERTGGSVSTLTIQRTQQEDSAVYLCASSPRLSGTTDTQYFGPGTRLTVL.

The chain joins TRBV5-1 to TRBJ2-6; weak D call: TRBD1 (6 bases). The CDR3 spans 15 residues. Trimming cost V 4 bases and J 0 bases, with 8 bases left between them. Germline CDR1 reads SGHRS; CDR2 reads YFSETQ. The CDR3 spells CASSRQVSGANVLTF. DNA for the CDR3: TGCGCCAGCAGCCGACAGGTCTCTGGGGCCAACGTCCTGACTTTC.

Only a few counts were recorded for this clone. The chain links TRBV6-6 to TRBJ1-1; the D is unclear. The CDR3 is 12 amino acids. Germline V CDR1 and CDR2: MNHNY, SVGAGI (reference sequence). V was clipped by 6 bases and J by 8 bases, with 13 bases between them. CDR3 loop: CASRTTAPEAFF. The DNA for the CDR3 is TGTGCCAGCAGGACTACGGCCCCGGAAGCTTTCTTT.

This clone was picked up one time. The junction departs from the called germline gene at one end, perhaps through a read error. This chain links TRBV25-1 with TRBJ1-2; D not certain. CDR1 is MGHDK, CDR2 SYGVNS, per germline. The CDR3 runs 12 residues. In nucleotides, the CDR3 is TGTGCCAGCAGTGAATACGACTATGGCTACGCCTTC. The encoded protein is CASSEYDYGYAF.

Details on this clone: This sample includes further DNA sequences coding for the same CDR3. The CDR3 coding sequence is TGCGCCAGCAGTGAAGGCGGGAGCGCAGATACGCAGTATTTT. Its protein is CASSEGGSADTQYF. V usage is TRBV10-1 and J usage is TRBJ2-3, with 7 bases lining up with TRBD2. The CDR3 is 14 amino acids. The germline CDR1 and CDR2 sequences are WNHNN and SYGVQD (reference sequence). J gave up 4 bases and V 3 bases, and 4 bases lay outside the gene matches.

The chain uses TRBV7-2 and TRBJ2-1; a possible D gene is TRBD1 (7 bases). The CDR3 has 15 residues. Per the germline V gene, CDR1 is SGHTA and CDR2 is FQGNSA. Trimming cost V 5 bases and J 10 bases, with 21 bases left between them. CDR3 DNA sequence: TGTGCCAGCAGCACCCGACAGGGCACGGGGAGGGAGCAGTTCTTC. Its translation is CASSTRQGTGREQFF.

In this sample, this clone turned up once. The genes are TRBV18 and TRBJ1-1, with unresolved D. CDR3 length: 14 residues. Germline assignment: CDR1 KGHSH and CDR2 LQKENI. V lost 0 bases to trimming and J lost 0 bases, with 5 bases between them. The CDR3 nucleotides read TGTGCCAGCTCACCACCGGTAGTGAACACTGAAGCTTTCTTT. This sequence encodes CASSPPVVNTEAFF.